This T cell receptor beta chain appears in the sequencing data of a study of blood T cell repertoires in COVID-19. At the level of the study: COVID-19 samples collected from the United States, Italy and Spain covered acute and convalescent phases. PBMCs, B-cell-depleted T cells, or T cells were the source of the cDNA or gDNA that made up the material.

In the original processing: Amplification with reference gene primers provided the estimates of nucleated cell counts. This table comes from immunoSEQ multiplex PCR, and its TCRdb copy is limited to in-frame clones, with some not included. V, J and clone size derive from that table, while D and trimming were established from the DNA sequence. Of hundreds of thousands of clones listed, approximately 84% are singletons. CDR3 length equals 13 residues. Per the germline V gene, CDR1 is SQVTM and CDR2 is ANQGSEA. Deletions cut 5 bases from V and 4 bases from J, with 13 bases between. The rearrangement joins TRBV29-1 to TRBJ2-3, with D perhaps matching TRBD1 (7 bases). The sequence was collected from a woman under 40 who had recovered from COVID-19. The specimen was peripheral blood. The CDR3 protein is CSVQGGHPDTQYF. CDR3 DNA: TGCAGCGTTCAGGGGGGACATCCAGATACGCAGTATTTT.